A single sample is the source of the 26 T cell receptor beta chains below, sequenced in a study of regulatory T cells in long-lasting Graves disease. The time point is: persistent/refractory GD, antithyroid drugs over 5 years with positive TRAb. From PBMCs, RNA was extracted and then used to make the TCR library. Building of the TCR beta libraries involved iRepertoire HTBI primers and Arm-PCR of CDR3 regions. Using its own MiXCR run on the multiplex PCR reads, TCRdb lists one record per CDR3 protein. Here the sample spans about 460,000 distinct CDR3 sequences, approximately 23% being singletons. The source was peripheral blood mononuclear cells (PBMCs), collected when the disease was refractory, from a patient treated with antithyroid drugs. The receptors stem from a female donor with Graves disease.

The V and J genes are TRBV29-1 and TRBJ2-5; D tentatively reads TRBD1 or TRBD2 (5 bases each). Trimming removed 3 bases at V and 5 bases at J, with 13 bases between. Germline lookup yields CDR1 SQVTM and CDR2 ANQGSEA. The CDR3 has 13 residues. This CDR3 reads CSVDRGRGETQYF. For the CDR3, the DNA is TGCAGCGTTGATAGGGGACGCGGGGAGACCCAGTACTTC.

This clonotype occurred many times. V is TRBV7-8 and J is TRBJ2-7; 8 nucleotides align to TRBD2. The V and J ends lost 6 bases and 2 bases, in that order; junction bases with no gene match: 9. CDR1 is SGHVS and CDR2 is FQNEAQ in the germline V gene. This CDR3 has 15 residues. CDR3 in DNA: TGTGCCAGCAGTCCAGAAATAGCGGGACCCTACGAGCAGTACTTC. It yields the protein CASSPEIAGPYEQYF.

This clonotype was observed at least ten times. J is TRBJ1-5 and V is TRBV12-3 or TRBV12-4; D is perhaps TRBD1 (6 bases). Trimming pared 5 bases from V and 3 bases from J, leaving 14 bases between. There are 15 residues in the CDR3. CDR3 bases: TGTGCCAGCAGTGCCACAGGGATTTCCAATCAGCCCCAGCATTTT. Its protein product is CASSATGISNQPQHF.

The J gene is TRBJ2-4, the V gene TRBV30; 7 bases match TRBD1. The germline gives CDR1 GTSNPN, CDR2 SVGIG (reference sequence). The CDR3 extends over 13 amino acids. Trimming removed 2 bases from V and 9 bases from J; junction bases left unmatched: 7. The CDR3 reads CAWSTGTVGIQYF. The DNA for the CDR3 is TGTGCCTGGAGTACCGGGACAGTGGGCATTCAGTACTTC.

This clonotype occurred a few times. The rearrangement links TRBV5-1 to TRBJ2-3; tentatively, D is TRBD1 (5 bases). The CDR3 has 16 amino acids. V dropped 0 bases and J dropped 2 bases, with 13 bases sitting between them. Per germline, CDR1 SGHRS and CDR2 YFSETQ. CDR3 sequence reads: CASSLEGQGFTDTQYF. The DNA for the CDR3 is TGCGCCAGCAGCTTGGAGGGGCAGGGATTCACAGATACGCAGTATTTT. Filled out from reference TRBV5-1 and TRBJ2-3, the complete variable domain reads KAGVTQTPRYLIKTRGQQVTLSCSPISGHRSVSWYQQTPGQGLQFLFEYFSETQRNKGNFPGRFSGRQFSNSRSEMNVSTLELGDSALYLCASSLEGQGFTDTQYFGPGTRLTVL.

This clonotype has at least ten counts. V usage is TRBV2 and J usage is TRBJ2-2; 11 nucleotides agree with TRBD2. Germline assignment: CDR1 SNHLY and CDR2 FYNNEI. After removal of 10 bases from V and 7 bases from J, the junction contained 11 bases not matched to a gene. The CDR3 is 15 amino acids. CDR3 protein: CATSGLAGGVGELFF. The CDR3, as DNA: TGTGCCACCTCGGGGCTAGCGGGGGGTGTCGGGGAGCTGTTTTTT.

This clonotype has at least ten counts. The chain recombines TRBV7-2 with TRBJ1-6; 7 bases align to TRBD1. This CDR3 has 15 amino acids. V was clipped by 1 base and J by 8 bases; unmatched bases: 5. Germline V CDR1 and CDR2: SGHTA, FQGNSA. CDR3 sequence reads: CASSLVGTVDSPLHF. The CDR3 DNA reads TGTGCCAGCAGCTTAGTTGGGACAGTCGATTCACCCCTCCACTTT.

V is TRBV28 and J is TRBJ1-1; 7 bases align to TRBD1. The V segment lost 3 bases and the J segment 0 bases; nucleotides outside the gene matches: 7. Germline V gives CDR1 MDHEN, CDR2 SYDVKM. This CDR3 is 16 amino acids long. CDR3 nucleotide sequence: TGTGCCAGCAGTTTTGACAGGGAGACGGTGAACACTGAAGCTTTCTTT. Its protein product is CASSFDRETVNTEAFF.

This clonotype was found many times. This rearrangement joins TRBV2 to TRBJ1-1; a weak D match, TRBD1 (5 bases). Germline V gives CDR1 SNHLY, CDR2 FYNNEI. The CDR3 is 13 residues long. Trimming left V 10 bases short and J 1 base short, with 13 bases between. The CDR3 loop reads CATPGRTNTEAFF. The DNA of the CDR3 is TGTGCCACCCCGGGACGGACGAACACTGAAGCTTTCTTT.

This clonotype was counted at least ten times. V usage is TRBV28 and J usage is TRBJ2-2, with 7 positions matching TRBD1. The CDR3 length is 15 residues. V shed 3 bases, J shed 6 bases, and the junction held 7 bases outside the gene matches. Germline-derived CDR1 and CDR2 are MDHEN and SYDVKM. CDR3 in DNA: TGTGCCAGCAGTTTGGGTCAGGGGGTCGCCGGGGAGCTGTTTTTT. Amino acid sequence: CASSLGQGVAGELFF.

Comment on this clonotype: One base away lies a much larger clone, so this may be a sequencing read error. This chain links TRBV6-2 or TRBV6-3 with TRBJ2-5, with D possibly being TRBD1 (6 bases). The germline gives CDR1 MNHEY, CDR2 SVGEGT. The CDR3 spans 13 residues. CDR3 sequence: CVSSSQGGKTQYF. DNA of the CDR3: TGTGTCAGCAGTTCACAGGGTGGCAAGACCCAGTACTTC.

This clonotype appeared a few times. This chain links TRBV4-1 with TRBJ1-1, with TRBD1 identical over 7 bases. The germline gives CDR1 MGHRA, CDR2 YSYEKL. This CDR3 is built from 18 residues. V lost 3 bases to trimming and J lost 0 bases; unmatched junction nucleotides: 13. The CDR3 loop reads CASSHFVGGAYMNTEAFF. The CDR3 DNA reads TGCGCCAGCAGCCATTTCGTAGGGGGCGCATATATGAACACTGAAGCTTTCTTT.

This clonotype showed up many times. This chain connects TRBV27 to TRBJ2-7; 10 bases are a match to TRBD1. The CDR3 length is 15 residues. In germline, CDR1 is MNHEY, CDR2 SMNVEV (reference sequence). The V segment lost 6 bases and the J segment 5 bases; nucleotides outside the gene matches: 10. The CDR3 reads CASRNGGTGEHEQYF. In nucleotides, the CDR3 is TGTGCCAGCAGGAATGGTGGGACAGGGGAGCACGAGCAGTACTTC.

As regards this clonotype: Its ends do not fully match the called genes, so a read error is possible. The chain recombines TRBV6-2 or TRBV6-3 with TRBJ1-2; no reliable D call. CDR3 size: 14 residues. Germline CDR1 reads MNHEY; CDR2 reads SVGEGT. This chain's CDR3 is CAGSYSTWRYGYTF. The CDR3, as DNA: TGTGCCGGCAGTTACTCGACGTGGCGGTATGGCTACACCTTC.

Comment on this clonotype: A much larger clone lies one base from this, so it may be a read error. This chain uses TRBV28 with TRBJ2-7; maybe TRBD1 (6 bases). CDR3 length: 13 residues. The germline V gene encodes CDR1 MDHEN and CDR2 SYDVKM. CDR3 sequence: CASTGEPSYGQYF. CDR3 DNA sequence: TGTGCCAGCACAGGGGAGCCTTCCTACGGGCAGTACTTC. Full variable domain (missing parts from reference TRBV28 and TRBJ2-7): DVKVTQSSRYLVKRTGEKVFLECVQDMDHENMFWYRQDPGLGLRLIYFSYDVKMKEKGDIPEGYSVSREKKERFSLILESASTNQTSMYLCASTGEPSYGQYFGPGTRLTVT.

V is TRBV9 and J is TRBJ1-3; no reliable D call. Germline V gene lookup returns CDR1 SGDLS and CDR2 YYNGEE. CDR3 size: 15 residues. V was pared by 3 bases and J by 0 bases, with 10 bases between. The CDR3 protein is CASSGGENSGNTIYF. In DNA, the CDR3 is TGTGCCAGCAGCGGCGGGGAGAACTCTGGAAACACCATATATTTT.

This clonotype was recorded only once. The genes are TRBV7-9 and TRBJ1-4; 7 positions agree with TRBD1. The junction had 5 bases not matched to a gene; V was cut back by 1 base and J by 0 bases. The germline CDR1 and CDR2 sequences are SEHNR and FQNEAQ (reference sequence). The CDR3 loop spans 17 amino acids. The DNA of the CDR3 is TGTGCCAGCAGCTTAGATTACAGGGGAACAACTAATGAAAAACTGTTTTTT. This codes for CASSLDYRGTTNEKLFF.

This clonotype was found many times. This chain uses TRBV2 with TRBJ1-1, with no clear D. This CDR3 comprises 13 residues. V lost 8 bases and J lost 11, with 21 bases in between. CDR1 SNHLY and CDR2 FYNNEI come from the germline V gene. CDR3 region: CASWGATAREAFF. The CDR3 region has the DNA TGTGCCAGCTGGGGAGCGACCGCCCGGGAGGCTTTCTTT. The variable domain in full, with the rest retrieved from reference TRBV2 and TRBJ1-1, is EPEVTQTPSHQVTQMGQEVILRCVPISNHLYFYWYRQILGQKVEFLVSFYNNEISEKSEIFDDQFSVERPDGSNFTLKIRSTKLEDSAMYFCASWGATAREAFFGQGTRLTVV.

This chain joins TRBV7-2 and TRBJ2-5, with 7 bases matching TRBD1. From germline, CDR1 is SGHTA and CDR2 FQGNSA. This CDR3 comprises 14 residues. V lost 8 bases to trimming and J lost 2 bases; unmatched junction nucleotides: 8. As DNA, the CDR3 is TGTGCCAGCTCCATTGGGGGACAGCAAGAGACCCAGTACTTC. Translating it yields CASSIGGQQETQYF.

This clonotype was detected a few times. V gene TRBV6-1 combines with J gene TRBJ2-4, with 7 bases fitting TRBD1. The germline gives CDR1 MNHNS, CDR2 SASEGT. This CDR3 region has 16 residues. J was trimmed by 0 bases and V by 6 bases; bases with no gene match: 8. The CDR3 loop reads CASSPRTGRAKNIQYF. CDR3 in DNA: TGTGCCAGCAGCCCCCGGACAGGTCGAGCCAAAAACATTCAGTACTTC.

This clonotype was observed a handful of times. This rearrangement joins TRBV12-5 to TRBJ1-6; no firm D call. The CDR3 contains 12 residues. Germline V gene data show CDR1 as LGHNT and CDR2 as FRNRAP. Trimming took 5 bases from V and 9 from J, leaving 8 bases between them. The CDR3 region is CASGLGGSPLHF. The CDR3 region has the DNA TGTGCTAGTGGTCTCGGTGGTTCACCCCTCCACTTT.

In its sample, this clonotype was seen many times. The V and J genes are TRBV6-1 and TRBJ2-4; TRBD1 or TRBD2 may be the D gene (6 bases each). Germline V gene data show CDR1 as MNHNS and CDR2 as SASEGT. The germline V and J ends were trimmed by 7 bases and 7 bases, with 20 bases remaining between them. This CDR3 spans 15 amino acids. CDR3 DNA sequence: TGTGCCAGCACCTCTATCGAAACAGGGAGGAACATTCAGTACTTC. Translation gives CASTSIETGRNIQYF.

The chain joins TRBV5-4 to TRBJ2-5; D remains unclear. V gave up 4 bases and J gave up 1 base, with 17 bases separating them. In germline, CDR1 is SGHNT, CDR2 YYREEE (reference sequence). CDR3 length equals 16 residues. This CDR3 reads CASSPEAATTQETQYF. DNA for the CDR3: TGTGCCAGCAGCCCTGAGGCTGCTACCACCCAAGAGACCCAGTACTTC.

This clonotype showed up just a few times. A much larger clone differs by one base, so this may be a read error. The chain links TRBV28 to TRBJ2-5; D gene ambiguous. CDR3 length: 15 amino acids. Germline V gene sequence: CDR1 MDHEN, CDR2 SYDVKM. This chain's CDR3 is CASSLRPWRQGTQYF. In nucleotides, the CDR3 is TGTGCCAGCAGTCTACGGCCCTGGAGACAAGGGACCCAGTACTTC. Looking up the rest from reference TRBV28 and TRBJ2-5 gives the full variable domain: DVKVTQSSRYLVKRTGEKVFLECVQDMDHENMFWYRQDPGLGLRLIYFSYDVKMKEKGDIPEGYSVSREKKERFSLILESASTNQTSMYLCASSLRPWRQGTQYFGPGTRLLVL.

This clonotype has ten or more counts. V usage is TRBV28 and J usage is TRBJ1-5; tentative D call: TRBD1 (6 bases). Deletions cut 3 bases from V and 7 bases from J, with 19 bases between. The CDR3 length is 16 residues. Germline-derived CDR1 and CDR2 are MDHEN and SYDVKM. The CDR3 coding sequence is TGTGCCAGCAGTTTCGACAGGCTCCAAAATGGGCAGCCCCAGCATTTT. As protein: CASSFDRLQNGQPQHF.

This clonotype was recorded many times. The J gene is TRBJ2-5, the V gene TRBV7-3, with D unclear. This CDR3 comprises 13 residues. CDR1 is SGHTA, CDR2 FQGTGA, per germline. Between the trimmed V and J ends, which lost 1 base and 5 bases, there was a span of 8 bases. As DNA, the CDR3 is TGTGCCAGCAGCTTAAGCGCATGGGAGACCCAGTACTTC. This translates into CASSLSAWETQYF.